This T cell receptor (beta chain) was profiled in a study of T cells in narcolepsy (dated by TCRdb to 2016 to 2019). At the level of the whole study: The study enrolled patients with narcolepsy type 1 or type 2 (NT1, NT2) together with healthy control donors. To look for autoreactive T cells in narcolepsy patients that target self-antigens of hypocretin neurons (hypocretin, TRIB2), the study used TCR Vbeta sequencing to follow clonotypes in blood and CSF. What the research found in general, with its limitations: Plots comparing CSF and blood CD4+ T cell clonotypes from the same patient highlighted HCRT-specific and TRIB2-specific autoreactive clonotypes. According to the report, autoreactive clonotypes were detected serially in the blood of the same patients and of different patients, but not in healthy controls. Numbers of sequenced blood memory CD4+ clonotypes were comparable, with averages of about 39,494 in patients and fewer than 35,000 in controls. Certain blood memory CD4+ repertoires from patients and controls had no sequences that matched autoreactive T cell clones.

Between the V and J ends, shortened by 3 bases and 7 bases respectively, the junction contains 15 bases. The CDR3 measures 15 amino acids from cysteine to phenylalanine. Of the read, only the CDR3 DNA is kept; its 45 bases are in frame from base 1. CDR1 and CDR2 are read off the germline V gene (reference sequence) as MNHEY and SMNVEV. For TCR Vbeta sequencing, memory CD4+ T cells were sorted ex vivo from the peripheral blood of both healthy controls and narcolepsy patients. As regards this clone: Its antigen remains unidentified. The sample holds no much larger clone one base away, and base qualities are not on file.

The library was built by means of the immunoSEQ multiplex PCR assay. Here the immuneACCESS table is served through TCRdb, limited to in-frame sequences with V and J called. Missing clones are a known gap in these copies; in checked studies unresolved V genes cover under half, and the rest lacks a known reason. The sample data list about 33,000 clones, and under 90% of these were observed just once. Together, the top ten hold roughly 1.3% of the sample. The V gene is TRBV27 and the J gene is TRBJ2-2, with a tentative D gene TRBD2 over 5 matching bases. Sample: CD45RA- memory CD4+ T cells from PBMCs. Reading the label with the study, this specimen's cell subset or site is: memory T cells sorted ex vivo from peripheral blood. The TCR comes from a human donor with narcolepsy. The CDR3 reads as follows: CASSFGLGEVGELFF. The DNA sequence is as follows: TGTGCCAGCAGTTTCGGACTGGGAGAGGTCGGGGAGCTGTTTTTT.